The sequence of this T cell receptor (beta chain) was determined in a study of low-dose radiotherapy and immunotherapy resistance in tumors. Primers used for first-strand cDNA, a TRAV- and TRBV-specific set, covered both alpha and beta chains. Both a constant-region primer and a V-primer adapter served to amplify TCRs across roughly 20 PCR cycles. TCRdb re-analysed the reads in MiXCR, keeping a single row per CDR3 protein. The data show under 95,000 distinct CDR3 sequences, roughly 19% seen once. Noted time point: before trial treatment. The patients who were eligible all carried advanced solid tumors that lacked tumor-infiltrating lymphocytes, meaning the tumors were TIL-negative. The V end was cut by 7 bases, the J end by 4 bases, with 16 bases between. Germline CDR1 is LNHDA and CDR2 is SQIVND (reference sequence). The CDR3 length is 15 residues. This clonotype was observed a handful of times.

J is TRBJ1-4 and V is TRBV19; D unresolved. Sequences were derived from PBMCs, sampled before treatment. The receptor was isolated from a male donor with prostate cancer. This CDR3 is CASNMGVGFNEKLFF. CDR3 bases: TGTGCCAGTAATATGGGTGTCGGGTTTAATGAAAAACTGTTTTTT.